This TCR beta chain derives from a study of CD8+CD57+ T cells in acquired aplastic anemia. About the research overall: Roughly 3 ug was the average amount of DNA from sorted CD4+ and CD8+ cells.

TCR beta VDJ and CDR3 profiles were obtained from a genomic DNA template. TCRdb reanalysed the reads using MiXCR and keeps one entry per CDR3 protein. The table records approximately 120,000 distinct CDR3 sequences, roughly 40% of them present only once. CDR1 MGHDK and CDR2 SYGVNS come from the germline V gene. CDR3 length: 17 amino acids. V gave up 8 bases and J gave up 2 bases; unmatched junction bases: 9. This clonotype was detected only a few times. Selection for sequencing was limited to patients who had shown CD8+CD57+ cell expansion by flow cytometry. Sequencing was carried out using sorted CD4+, CD8+, or CD8+CD57+ T cells (not recorded which) from PBMCs. The clonotype comes from a human donor with aplastic anemia. This chain connects TRBV25-1 to TRBJ1-4; 12 nucleotides agree with TRBD1. CDR3 residues: CASCWDRGLETNEKLFF. CDR3 nucleotides: TGTGCCAGCTGCTGGGACAGGGGGCTCGAGACTAATGAAAAACTGTTTTTT.